The 32 T cell receptor beta chains presented below share a single source sample, sequenced in a study of T cell responses to AZD1222 COVID-19 vaccine. Sequenced by immunoSEQ multiplex PCR; TCRdb stores in-frame clones only, minus some. The sample lists some 120,000 clones; less than 95% were seen once. This material consisted of peripheral blood, taken on day 0 of AZD1222 vaccination. Receptors were obtained from an adult in good health.

The chain couples TRBV11-2 to TRBJ1-4; D ambiguous. CDR1 is SGHAT and CDR2 is FQNNGV in the germline V gene. Trimming removed 1 base at V and 2 bases at J, with 20 bases between. CDR3 length equals 19 residues. CDR3 coding DNA: TGTGCCAGCAGCTTAGGGTCTTGGGAAAGACCCCTTACTAATGAAAAACTGTTTTTT. Encoded protein: CASSLGSWERPLTNEKLFF.

V is TRBV27 and J is TRBJ1-4; D perhaps matches TRBD1 (5 bases). Germline V gene sequence: CDR1 MNHEY, CDR2 SMNVEV (reference sequence). The CDR3 covers 14 residues. V lost 5 bases and J lost 7, with 14 bases in between. DNA of the CDR3: TGTGCCAGCAGTAGTGGGCAGGGTCTTGAAAAACTGTTTTTT. Translated, it gives CASSSGQGLEKLFF.

V and J are TRBV7-2 and TRBJ2-7; TRBD2 matches 11 bases. The V and J ends lost 6 bases and 0 bases, in that order; junction bases with no gene match: 4. CDR3 length: 15 residues. The germline gives CDR1 SGHTA, CDR2 FQGNSA. The chain's CDR3 is CASSRGLAGSYEQYF. In nucleotides, the CDR3 is TGTGCCAGCAGTCGAGGACTAGCGGGCTCCTACGAGCAGTACTTC.

The chain combines TRBV20-1 with TRBJ2-7; unclear D gene. Germline assignment: CDR1 DFQATT and CDR2 SNEGSKA (reference sequence). V was cut by 6 bases and J by 3 bases, with 6 bases left in between. This CDR3 region has 10 residues. CDR3 in DNA: TGCAGTGCGACGAGCTACGAGCAGTACTTC. It specifies CSATSYEQYF.

Note on this clone: At one end the junction does not follow the germline gene, possibly because of a read error. In the same sample, other DNA sequences code for this CDR3. The chain joins TRBV7-9 to TRBJ2-2; 9 nucleotides line up with TRBD1. The CDR3 runs 17 residues. Per germline, CDR1 SEHNR and CDR2 FQNEAQ (reference sequence). CDR3 DNA sequence: TGTGCCAGCACCCGTGGGACAGGGAGTCAAAGAACCGGGGAACTGTTTTTT. Translation gives CASTRGTGSQRTGELFF.

The V and J genes are TRBV5-1 and TRBJ2-5; 8 bases match TRBD1. The length of the CDR3 is 16 residues. The trim removed 0 bases at V and 2 bases at J, leaving 6 bases unmatched. Germline V gives CDR1 SGHRS, CDR2 YFSETQ. The CDR3, as DNA: TGCGCCAGCAGCTTGGGGAGGACAGGGACACAAGAGACCCAGTACTTC. Protein: CASSLGRTGTQETQYF.

This chain connects TRBV28 to TRBJ2-2; 9 positions match TRBD1. After removal of 3 bases from V and 5 bases from J, the junction contained 4 bases not matched to a gene. The germline V gene has CDR1 MDHEN and CDR2 SYDVKM. The CDR3 totals 15 residues. This CDR3 reads CASSLDRGSTGELFF. CDR3 coding DNA: TGTGCCAGCAGTTTGGACAGGGGCTCAACCGGGGAGCTGTTTTTT.

This clone has a single count. The V gene is TRBV11-2, the J gene TRBJ1-5, with D unclear. CDR3 length equals 14 residues. Germline V CDR1 and CDR2: SGHAT, FQNNGV. Trimming took 5 bases from V and 1 from J, leaving 9 bases between them. The CDR3 nucleotides are TGTGCCAGCAGCCCCGCAGGAAGCAATCAGCCCCAGCATTTT. Translation: CASSPAGSNQPQHF.

The V and J genes are TRBV14 and TRBJ2-2, with D possibly matching TRBD2 (6 bases). The ends were cut back, 6 bases at V and 5 bases at J, with 31 bases in the middle. Germline loops: CDR1 SGHDN, CDR2 FVKESK. The CDR3 is 20 amino acids. The CDR3 DNA reads TGTGCCAGCAGGCCAACGCCCAAGCGGGTACAGGCGGGTTATACCGGGGAGCTGTTTTTT. Translation: CASRPTPKRVQAGYTGELFF.

This chain links TRBV27 with TRBJ2-7; D is possibly TRBD1 (6 bases). Germline CDR1 and CDR2: MNHEY and SMNVEV (reference sequence). The CDR3 totals 14 residues. V lost 4 bases and J 2 bases, leaving 12 bases between the germline ends. CDR3 protein: CASSSWTDAYEQYF. The CDR3 DNA reads TGTGCCAGCAGTTCTTGGACAGACGCCTACGAGCAGTACTTC.

This sequence joins TRBV28 and TRBJ1-5; TRBD1 is a possible D gene (5 bases). V was clipped by 2 bases and J by 1 base, with 15 bases between them. This CDR3 has 17 residues. The germline CDR1 and CDR2 sequences are MDHEN and SYDVKM. CDR3 DNA: TGTGCCAGCAGTTTAAAGGGGTTCCGGGACAGCAATCAGCCCCAGCATTTT. As protein: CASSLKGFRDSNQPQHF.

The J gene is TRBJ2-1, the V gene TRBV29-1, with 10 nucleotides matching TRBD1. Germline V gene data show CDR1 as SQVTM and CDR2 as ANQGSEA. The junction had 1 base not matched to a gene; V was cut back by 5 bases and J by 6 bases. The CDR3 totals 12 residues. The CDR3, as DNA: TGCAGCGTTAGGGACAGGGGCAATGAGCAGTTCTTC. It yields the protein CSVRDRGNEQFF.

The count of this clone is one. The rearrangement uses TRBV28 and TRBJ2-7, with D perhaps given as TRBD1 or TRBD2 (7 bases each). Trimming cost V 7 bases and J 2 bases, with 24 bases left between them. Germline V gene data show CDR1 as MDHEN and CDR2 as SYDVKM. The CDR3 runs 17 residues. The CDR3, as DNA: TGTGCCAGCACCCCGGCAGGGGGGGCGATTAGGGCCTACGAGCAGTACTTC. Its protein product is CASTPAGGAIRAYEQYF.

The chain carries TRBV19 and TRBJ2-3; TRBD2 matches 13 bases. From germline, CDR1 is LNHDA and CDR2 SQIVND (reference sequence). The CDR3 loop spans 19 amino acids. V lost 3 bases and J lost 4; bases outside the gene matches: 13. CDR3 sequence reads: CASSILGLAGARLPDTQYF. The DNA of the CDR3 is TGTGCCAGTAGTATCTTAGGACTAGCGGGAGCGAGACTGCCAGATACGCAGTATTTT.

V gene TRBV3-1 (or the pseudogene TRBV3-2) combines with J gene TRBJ1-1; D is undetermined. Trimming stripped 3 bases from V and 4 bases from J, with 15 bases between. Looked up from germline, CDR1 is LGHDT and CDR2 is YNNKEL (reference sequence). This CDR3 region has 15 residues. The CDR3, as DNA: TGTGCCAGCAGCCAGGGTTTCTTGGAGAGCACTGAAGCTTTCTTT. Translating gives CASSQGFLESTEAFF.

This chain connects TRBV18 to TRBJ2-4, with D perhaps TRBD2 (6 bases). Trimming removed 3 bases at V and 0 bases at J, with 12 bases between. Germline V gene sequence: CDR1 KGHSH, CDR2 LQKENI. This CDR3 is built from 16 residues. CDR3 sequence reads: CASSPTGTAAKNIQYF. The DNA for the CDR3 is TGTGCCAGCTCACCTACCGGGACTGCAGCCAAAAACATTCAGTACTTC.

V usage is TRBV11-2 and J usage is TRBJ2-5; TRBD1 matches 9 bases. With 5 bases clipped from V and 5 bases from J, the junction kept 12 bases outside the gene matches. The CDR3 contains 16 residues. Germline-derived CDR1 and CDR2 are SGHAT and FQNNGV. In DNA, the CDR3 is TGTGCCAGCAGCCCCTCCCGAGACAGGGGGACTGAGACCCAGTACTTC. Its translation: CASSPSRDRGTETQYF. The whole variable domain, filled in from reference TRBV11-2 and TRBJ2-5, reads EAGVAQSPRYKIIEKRQSVAFWCNPISGHATLYWYQQILGQGPKLLIQFQNNGVVDDSQLPKDRFSAERLKGVDSTLKIQPAKLEDSAVYLCASSPSRDRGTETQYFGPGTRLLVL.

This chain uses TRBV7-2 with TRBJ2-7; 9 nucleotides align to TRBD1. Trimming cost V 4 bases and J 2 bases; bases outside gene matches: 15. The CDR3 sequence is 18 residues long. Per the germline V gene, CDR1 is SGHTA and CDR2 is FQGNSA. Written as DNA, the CDR3 is TGTGCCAGCAGCTCAGAGTTCCGGGACAGGGCCCAGACCTACGAGCAGTACTTC. Translation: CASSSEFRDRAQTYEQYF.

The chain combines TRBV6-5 with TRBJ2-7, with unresolved D. CDR3 length: 11 residues. V was clipped by 2 bases and J by 6 bases, with 5 bases between them. Germline V gene sequence: CDR1 MNHEY, CDR2 SVGAGI. The CDR3 protein is CASSYGIEQYF. CDR3 DNA sequence: TGTGCCAGCAGTTACGGGATCGAGCAGTACTTC.

The chain carries TRBV3-1 (or the pseudogene TRBV3-2) and TRBJ2-4; D is ambiguous. Germline CDR1 is LGHDT and CDR2 is YNNKEL (reference sequence). This CDR3 comprises 13 residues. V gave up 4 bases and J gave up 7 bases, with 11 bases separating them. This CDR3 is CASSPLTGNIQYF. DNA for the CDR3: TGTGCCAGCAGCCCCTTAACTGGGAACATTCAGTACTTC.

V and J are TRBV12-3 or TRBV12-4 and TRBJ1-2, with a weak D call TRBD1 (5 bases). With 2 bases removed from V and 1 base from J, the gap between germline ends came to 5 bases. The CDR3 length is 13 residues. CDR3 DNA sequence: TGTGCCAGCAGTTTACAGGGTAACTATGGCTACACCTTC. It yields the protein CASSLQGNYGYTF.

The J gene is TRBJ2-2, the V gene TRBV19; 8 bases are a match to TRBD2. Trimming took 10 bases from V and 3 from J; bases not matched to a gene: 13. Germline values: CDR1 LNHDA, CDR2 SQIVND (reference sequence). The CDR3 runs to 16 residues. The CDR3, as DNA: TGTGCCACAGGCGAAAGCGGGAGAGGTGACACCGGGGAGCTGTTTTTT. Amino acids: CATGESGRGDTGELFF.

The chain carries TRBV6-1 and TRBJ1-5; D not resolved. Germline-derived CDR1 and CDR2 are MNHNS and SASEGT. The ends were cut back, 3 bases at V and 6 bases at J, with 12 bases in the middle. The CDR3 totals 14 residues. CDR3 amino acids: CASSDRVTSQPQHF. Written as DNA, the CDR3 is TGTGCCAGCAGTGACAGAGTAACAAGTCAGCCCCAGCATTTT.

The V and J genes are TRBV5-4 and TRBJ1-1; the D gene is possibly TRBD1 (6 bases). Germline values: CDR1 SGHNT, CDR2 YYREEE (reference sequence). The CDR3 has 15 residues. Trimming took 4 bases from V and 1 from J, leaving 14 bases between them. CDR3 nucleotides: TGTGCCAGCAGCAACCCGACAGGCCCGAACACTGAAGCTTTCTTT. Residues: CASSNPTGPNTEAFF. The full variable domain, its missing parts supplied by reference TRBV5-4 and TRBJ1-1, is ETGVTQSPTHLIKTRGQQVTLRCSSQSGHNTVSWYQQALGQGPQFIFQYYREEENGRGNFPPRFSGLQFPNYSSELNVNALELDDSALYLCASSNPTGPNTEAFFGQGTRLTVV.

This rearrangement joins TRBV30 to TRBJ1-1; no definite D call. V lost 2 bases and J 4 bases, leaving 8 bases between the germline ends. Per germline, CDR1 GTSNPN and CDR2 SVGIG (reference sequence). The CDR3 spans 12 residues. The CDR3 DNA reads TGTGCCTGGAGTCGGGAAATCACTGAAGCTTTCTTT. Translating it yields CAWSREITEAFF.

This clone appeared a single time. The J gene is TRBJ1-5, the V gene TRBV7-9; D is undetermined. There are 14 residues in the CDR3. Germline V lookup: CDR1 SEHNR, CDR2 FQNEAQ (reference sequence). Trimming took off 6 bases at V and 4 bases at J, with 13 bases between the two ends. The CDR3 DNA reads as TGTGCCAGCAGTGCTACGACGGTGAATCAGCCCCAGCATTTT. It is translated as CASSATTVNQPQHF.

The chain joins TRBV10-3 to TRBJ1-5; weak D call: TRBD1 (6 bases). Trimming removed 2 bases at V and 6 bases at J, with 14 bases between. The CDR3 runs 15 residues. From germline, CDR1 is ENHRY and CDR2 SYGVKD. Here the CDR3 reads CAISEGLGGAQPQHF. The CDR3 DNA reads TGTGCCATCAGTGAGGGGTTAGGGGGGGCTCAGCCCCAGCATTTT.

V is TRBV27 and J is TRBJ2-5; 8 positions agree with TRBD1. The CDR3 covers 15 residues. V dropped 6 bases and J dropped 3; count of bases not matched to a gene: 9. In germline, CDR1 is MNHEY, CDR2 SMNVEV (reference sequence). The CDR3 region is CASSIDRGGKETQYF. The DNA for the CDR3 is TGTGCCAGCAGCATCGACAGGGGCGGTAAAGAGACCCAGTACTTC.

J is TRBJ2-2 and V is TRBV10-2, with D maybe TRBD1 (6 bases). The CDR3 is made up of 15 amino acids. Germline loops: CDR1 WSHSY, CDR2 SAAADI. Trimming shortened V by 3 bases and J by 7 bases, and 15 bases separated the two germline ends. CDR3 sequence: CASSEVAGANGELFF. The CDR3 DNA reads as TGCGCCAGCAGTGAAGTGGCAGGGGCGAACGGGGAGCTGTTTTTT.

V gene TRBV19 combines with J gene TRBJ2-5, with 8 bases aligning to TRBD1. With 5 bases clipped from V and 4 bases from J, the junction kept 9 bases outside the gene matches. The CDR3 covers 15 residues. Germline CDR1 is LNHDA and CDR2 is SQIVND (reference sequence). The CDR3 loop is CASSEGRGLRETQYF. The CDR3 DNA follows: TGTGCCAGTAGTGAGGGCAGGGGGCTTCGAGAGACCCAGTACTTC.

The J gene is TRBJ1-2, the V gene TRBV19, with no clear D. CDR3 length: 15 residues. V was shortened by 6 bases and J by 0 bases, with 14 bases between the two germline ends. Germline lookup yields CDR1 LNHDA and CDR2 SQIVND (reference sequence). The CDR3, as DNA: TGTGCCAGTAGCCCCTTCACGAGGACTAACTATGGCTACACCTTC. It codes for CASSPFTRTNYGYTF.

The chain employs TRBV18 and TRBJ2-7, with no clear D. The CDR3 extends over 15 amino acids. The germline V and J ends were trimmed by 5 bases and 0 bases, with 14 bases remaining between them. Germline loops: CDR1 KGHSH, CDR2 LQKENI. The CDR3 here is CASSGTRQDSYEQYF. CDR3 nucleotide sequence: TGTGCCAGCTCAGGTACACGGCAGGACTCCTACGAGCAGTACTTC.